A single TCR beta chain is shown here with its context. Its specificity is unknown. This CDR3 region has 13 residues. Trimming shortened V by 4 bases and J by 7 bases, and 14 bases separated the two germline ends. Germline V gives CDR1 SGDLS, CDR2 YYNGEE. The sample comes from a study of cytomegalovirus exposure and HLA in healthy donors. The study's findings and limits: A highly shared variant cluster was judged a likely technical artifact. It emerged from a later analysis that several of the most significant clusters appeared to be linked to common viral pathogens. Apparent HLA restriction characterized most CMV-associated TCR beta chains in a later analysis.

60 Vbeta and 13 Jbeta primers were used in PCR. Using immunoSEQ multiplex PCR, the repertoire was profiled, and TCRdb retains in-frame clones only, with some absent. The sample lists about 150,000 clones; roughly 68% were seen once. There were likely unrecorded immune exposures, though donors were nominally healthy when sampled. The sample comprised PBMCs. The J gene is TRBJ1-1, the V gene TRBV9, with a weak D call TRBD1 (6 bases). This TCR was recovered from a man aged 25-45 years in good health and CMV-seropositive. The DNA for the CDR3 is TGTGCCAGCAGCCTCGAAGGGGGGGATGAAGCTTTCTTT. This codes for CASSLEGGDEAFF.